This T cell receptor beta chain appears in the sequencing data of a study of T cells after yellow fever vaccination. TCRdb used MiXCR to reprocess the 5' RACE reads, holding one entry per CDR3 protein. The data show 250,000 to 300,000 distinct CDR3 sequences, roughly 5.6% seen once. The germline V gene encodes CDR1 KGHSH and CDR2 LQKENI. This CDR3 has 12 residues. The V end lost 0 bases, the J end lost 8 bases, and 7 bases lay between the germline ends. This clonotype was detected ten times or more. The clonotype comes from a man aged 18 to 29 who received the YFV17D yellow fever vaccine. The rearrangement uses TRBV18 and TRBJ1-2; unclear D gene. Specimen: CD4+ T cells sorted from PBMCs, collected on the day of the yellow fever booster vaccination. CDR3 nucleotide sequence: TGTGCCAGCTCACCACCGGCGGAGGGCTACACCTTC. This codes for CASSPPAEGYTF.